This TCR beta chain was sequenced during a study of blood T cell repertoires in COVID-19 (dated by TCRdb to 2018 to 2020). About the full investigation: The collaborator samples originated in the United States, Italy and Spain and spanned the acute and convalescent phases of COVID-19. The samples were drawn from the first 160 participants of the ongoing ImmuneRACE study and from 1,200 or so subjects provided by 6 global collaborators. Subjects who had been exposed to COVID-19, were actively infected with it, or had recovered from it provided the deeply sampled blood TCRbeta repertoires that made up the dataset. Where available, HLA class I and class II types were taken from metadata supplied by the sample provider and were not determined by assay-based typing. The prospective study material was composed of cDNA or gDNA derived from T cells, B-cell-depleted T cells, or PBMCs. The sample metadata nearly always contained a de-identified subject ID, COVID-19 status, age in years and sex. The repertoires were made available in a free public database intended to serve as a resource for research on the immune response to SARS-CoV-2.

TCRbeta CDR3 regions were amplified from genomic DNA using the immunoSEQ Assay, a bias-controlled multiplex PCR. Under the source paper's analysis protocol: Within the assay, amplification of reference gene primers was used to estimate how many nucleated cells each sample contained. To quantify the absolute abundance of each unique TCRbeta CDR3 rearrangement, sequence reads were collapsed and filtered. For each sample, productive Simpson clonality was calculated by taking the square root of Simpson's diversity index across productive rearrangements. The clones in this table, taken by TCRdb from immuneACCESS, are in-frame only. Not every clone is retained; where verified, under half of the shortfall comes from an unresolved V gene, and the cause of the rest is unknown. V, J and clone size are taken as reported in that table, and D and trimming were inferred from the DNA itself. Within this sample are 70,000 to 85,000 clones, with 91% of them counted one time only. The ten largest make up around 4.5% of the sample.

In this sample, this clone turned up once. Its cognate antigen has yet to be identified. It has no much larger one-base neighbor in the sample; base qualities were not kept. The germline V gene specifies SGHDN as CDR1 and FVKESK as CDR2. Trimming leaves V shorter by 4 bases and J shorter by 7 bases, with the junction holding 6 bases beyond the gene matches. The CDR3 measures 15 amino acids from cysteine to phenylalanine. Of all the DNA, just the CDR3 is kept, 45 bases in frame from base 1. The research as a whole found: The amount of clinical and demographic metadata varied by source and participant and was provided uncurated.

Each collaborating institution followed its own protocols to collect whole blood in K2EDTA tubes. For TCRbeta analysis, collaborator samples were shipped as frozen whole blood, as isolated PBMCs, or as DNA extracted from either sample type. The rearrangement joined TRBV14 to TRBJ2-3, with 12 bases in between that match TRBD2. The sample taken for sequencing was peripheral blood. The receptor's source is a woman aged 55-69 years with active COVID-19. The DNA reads TGTGCCAGCAGCCCCGGACTAGCGGGACCACATACGCAGTATTTT. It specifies CASSPGLAGPHTQYF.